The 21 T cell receptor beta chains reported below all come from one sample, sequenced in a study of T cell responses to AZD1222 COVID-19 vaccine. The protocol was immunoSEQ multiplex PCR, while the TCRdb copy is restricted to in-frame clones and leaves out a portion. In the table there are around 140,000 clones, roughly 92% of which are singletons. Sequences were derived from peripheral blood, sampled on day 0 of AZD1222 vaccination. The receptors were gathered from an adult in good health.

The V call is TRBV11-2, the J call TRBJ1-1; D uncertain. CDR1 and CDR2 from the germline V gene are SGHAT and FQNNGV. Trimming cost V 3 bases and J 1 base, with 6 bases left between them. The CDR3 contains 13 residues. The CDR3 here is CASSFWSNTEAFF. Written as DNA, the CDR3 is TGTGCCAGCAGCTTTTGGTCGAACACTGAAGCTTTCTTT.

This rearrangement joins TRBV7-6 to TRBJ1-3; a possible D gene is TRBD1 (6 bases). Germline V gene lookup returns CDR1 SGHVS and CDR2 FNYEAQ. The V end was cut by 2 bases, the J end by 0 bases, with 17 bases between. The CDR3 spans 18 residues. The CDR3 protein is CASSLIRQAQSSGNTIYF. CDR3 DNA: TGTGCCAGCAGCTTAATTCGACAGGCTCAAAGCTCTGGAAACACCATATATTTT.

The chain combines TRBV9 with TRBJ1-5, with unresolved D. The CDR3 contains 13 residues. Germline CDR1 and CDR2: SGDLS and YYNGEE. Trimming removed 4 bases at V and 5 bases at J, with 10 bases between. The CDR3 bases are TGTGCCAGCAGCCCAAAGGGTGATCAGCCCCAGCATTTT. Its translation: CASSPKGDQPQHF.

J is TRBJ2-2 and V is TRBV21-1; the table names TRBD1, a call not compared with the DNA. TRBV21-1 is assigned pseudogene status. The CDR3 is 20 amino acids. The CDR3 sequence is CASSPRRDRGPDRRTGELFF. The CDR3 DNA follows: TGTGCCAGCAGCCCCAGGAGGGACAGGGGGCCAGACCGAAGAACCGGGGAGCTGTTTTTT.

This chain links TRBV6-2 or TRBV6-3 with TRBJ1-5, with a weak D call TRBD1 (5 bases). The V gene lost 4 bases and the J gene lost 2 bases, with 15 bases spanning the gap. The CDR3 totals 16 residues. Germline V gene data show CDR1 as MNHEY and CDR2 as SVGEGT. CDR3 DNA: TGTGCCAGCAGTTCGGGGGGACCCTGGGGCAATCAGCCCCAGCATTTT. Its translation: CASSSGGPWGNQPQHF.

V gene TRBV5-1 combines with J gene TRBJ1-1, with TRBD1 as a possible D gene (5 bases). The CDR3 runs 14 residues. Germline V gene data show CDR1 as SGHRS and CDR2 as YFSETQ. The V and J ends lost 0 bases and 7 bases respectively, with 13 bases between them. Written as DNA, the CDR3 is TGCGCCAGCAGCTTGGGCGTGGCGGGGGGTGAAGCTTTCTTT. It encodes CASSLGVAGGEAFF.

The chain joins TRBV27 to TRBJ2-3; D might be TRBD1 (6 bases). This CDR3 has 14 amino acids. From germline, CDR1 is MNHEY and CDR2 SMNVEV (reference sequence). The V gene lost 6 bases and the J gene lost 2 bases, with 12 bases spanning the gap. CDR3 residues: CASSRGRFTDTQYF. The CDR3 bases are TGTGCCAGCAGCAGGGGACGGTTCACAGATACGCAGTATTTT.

This clone was seen a few times. DNA for the CDR3: TGTGCCAGCAGTCCCCGAGTATCTGAAGCTTTCTTT. Translated, it gives CASSPRVSEAFF. The chain joins TRBV12-3 or TRBV12-4 to TRBJ1-1, with no clear D. This CDR3 has 12 amino acids. V gave up 5 bases and J gave up 6 bases, with 10 bases separating them.

This clone has a single count. CDR3: CASSLRQTDKQYF. The CDR3 DNA reads as TGTGCCAGCAGTTTACGACAGACCGACAAGCAGTACTTC. The rearrangement uses TRBV27 and TRBJ2-7, with D perhaps TRBD1 (5 bases). The CDR3 contains 13 residues. V was cut by 2 bases and J by 8 bases, with 13 bases left in between. Germline CDR1 is MNHEY and CDR2 is SMNVEV (reference sequence).

This clone appeared once. The rearrangement links TRBV2 to TRBJ1-3; D is unresolved. CDR1 is SNHLY, CDR2 FYNNEI, per germline. V dropped 5 bases and J dropped 8 bases, with 7 bases sitting between them. The CDR3 totals 11 residues. The CDR3 nucleotides are TGTGCCAGCAGTTACTTGGACACCATATATTTT. Residues: CASSYLDTIYF.

This clone occurred once. CDR3 in amino acids: CASSLVSAGYSGNTIYF. DNA for the CDR3: TGCGCCAGCAGCTTGGTTTCAGCCGGATACTCTGGAAACACCATATATTTT. J is TRBJ1-3 and V is TRBV5-1; D gene uncertain. The CDR3 runs 17 residues. Germline CDR1 reads SGHRS; CDR2 reads YFSETQ. The germline V and J ends were trimmed by 0 bases and 0 bases, with 13 bases remaining between them.

The V gene is TRBV30, the J gene TRBJ1-2, with D possibly matching TRBD1 (5 bases). V lost 0 bases, J lost 0 bases, and 14 bases lay in between. There are 16 residues in the CDR3. Looked up from germline, CDR1 is GTSNPN and CDR2 is SVGIG (reference sequence). The CDR3 nucleotides read TGTGCCTGGAGTGTAGGGGTAGGGAACACTAACTATGGCTACACCTTC. Its translation: CAWSVGVGNTNYGYTF.

The gene calls are TRBV5-1 and TRBJ2-1; weak D call: TRBD1 (6 bases). Germline V lookup: CDR1 SGHRS, CDR2 YFSETQ. Between the trimmed V and J ends, which lost 4 bases and 1 base, there was a span of 9 bases. This CDR3 contains 14 residues. The CDR3 reads CASSPDSSYNEQFF. For the CDR3, the DNA is TGCGCCAGCAGCCCGGACAGTTCCTACAATGAGCAGTTCTTC.

This chain joins TRBV19 and TRBJ2-1; possibly TRBD1 for D (6 bases). The germline V gene has CDR1 LNHDA and CDR2 SQIVND (reference sequence). The CDR3 consists of 15 residues. The V end was cut by 6 bases, the J end by 0 bases, with 12 bases between. The CDR3 bases are TGTGCCAGTAGGACGGACAGAAGCTCCTACAATGAGCAGTTCTTC. Translated, it gives CASRTDRSSYNEQFF.

The genes are TRBV11-1 and TRBJ1-1; D is perhaps TRBD1 (5 bases). There are 13 residues in the CDR3. The V end lost 3 bases, the J end lost 1 base, and 6 bases lay between the germline ends. Germline lookup yields CDR1 SGHAT and CDR2 FQDESV (reference sequence). The CDR3 nucleotides read TGTGCCAGCAGCTTCGACAGGAACACTGAAGCTTTCTTT. It yields the protein CASSFDRNTEAFF.

This clone was counted once. This chain uses TRBV9 with TRBJ2-7; TRBD1 aligns across 12 bases. Per the germline V gene, CDR1 is SGDLS and CDR2 is YYNGEE. The CDR3 totals 16 residues. Trimming at V came to 4 bases and at J to 4 bases, leaving 9 bases not matched to a gene. The CDR3 DNA follows: TGTGCCAGCAGCCCGGGACAGGGGGCGCCCATGTACGAGCAGTACTTC. Protein: CASSPGQGAPMYEQYF.

This chain uses TRBV5-1 with TRBJ2-1; 12 bases line up with TRBD1. V lost 2 bases and J lost 6; bases outside the gene matches: 3. This CDR3 spans 15 amino acids. Per the germline V gene, CDR1 is SGHRS and CDR2 is YFSETQ. This CDR3 is CASSLGTGGINEQFF. CDR3 coding DNA: TGCGCCAGCAGCTTAGGGACAGGGGGCATCAATGAGCAGTTCTTC.

This clone was recorded a few times. The chain combines TRBV28 with TRBJ2-1; D is unclear. V shed 3 bases and J shed 4 bases, with 13 bases lying between them. The CDR3 is made up of 15 amino acids. Germline lookup yields CDR1 MDHEN and CDR2 SYDVKM. For the CDR3, the DNA is TGTGCCAGCAGTTTCGGGCAGTGGACGTACAATGAGCAGTTCTTC. This encodes CASSFGQWTYNEQFF.

The chain couples TRBV5-1 to TRBJ1-2, with 9 bases aligning to TRBD1. The CDR3 has 15 residues. Germline CDR1 reads SGHRS; CDR2 reads YFSETQ. Unmatched junction bases numbered 6, after V lost 2 bases and J lost 4 bases. The CDR3 sequence: CASSFRTGDSYGYTF. Here the CDR3 DNA reads TGCGCCAGCAGCTTTAGGACAGGGGACTCCTATGGCTACACCTTC.

The chain has TRBV27 and TRBJ1-5; 7 bases line up with TRBD1. The junction had 3 bases not matched to a gene; V was cut back by 2 bases and J by 5 bases. Germline V lookup: CDR1 MNHEY, CDR2 SMNVEV (reference sequence). The CDR3 sequence is 14 residues long. Written as DNA, the CDR3 is TGTGCCAGCAGTTTAGGACAGGTTGATCAGCCCCAGCATTTT. This encodes CASSLGQVDQPQHF.

The chain employs TRBV5-5 and TRBJ1-1; no clear D. The CDR3 is 12 amino acids. With 5 bases removed from V and 2 bases from J, the gap between germline ends came to 7 bases. Germline CDR1 SGHKS, CDR2 YYEKEE (reference sequence). The CDR3, as DNA: TGTGCCAGCAGGCGAGGAAACACTGAAGCTTTCTTT. This gives the protein CASRRGNTEAFF.